The rows below give T cell receptor beta chains drawn from one sample of a study of naive and memory T cell subsets. Via MiXCR, TCRdb re-called the UMI-ligation and nested PCR reads, giving one row per CDR3 protein. Found here are approximately 100,000 distinct CDR3 sequences, about 14% of them singletons; the top ten hold around 2.8%. The sequenced material came from naive CD8+ T cells from blood. The receptors derive from a human donor in good health. CDR3s include the opening cysteine and the closing phenylalanine or tryptophan. The D gene is left open where the match is weak. The size of a clone is reported for some rows only, either as once, few or many, or as a class for expanded clones.

clone_size | j_call | v_call | d_call | cdr3_nt | cdr3_aa
few | TRBJ2-5 | TRBV29-1 | NA | TGCAGCGAAACCAGGGTACAAGAGACCCAGTACTTC | CSETRVQETQYF
many | TRBJ1-1 | TRBV4-3 | NA | TGCGCCAGCAGCCGTAGCAGGGTCTCAGGAACTGAAGCTTTCTTT | CASSRSRVSGTEAFF
NA | TRBJ1-2 | TRBV18 | NA | TGTGCCAGCTCACCAGAGGAGTATGGCTACACCTTC | CASSPEEYGYTF
few | TRBJ2-1 | TRBV6-1 | NA | TGTGCCAGCAGTGACGGGGGTCTTTTCTACAATGAGCAGTTCTTC | CASSDGGLFYNEQFF
few | TRBJ2-3 | TRBV3-1 | NA | TGTGCCAGCAGCCCGAGCAACGAGGGCTCCGACACAGATACGCAGTATTTT | CASSPSNEGSDTDTQYF
many | TRBJ2-1 | TRBV11-3 | NA | TGTGCCAGCCAGCGGAGCCTTAGATACAATGAGCAGTTCTTC | CASQRSLRYNEQFF
many | TRBJ1-5 | TRBV6-1 | NA | TGTGCCAGCAGTGGGCAACAGGGCTTGGGGAGCAATCAGCCCCAGCATTTT | CASSGQQGLGSNQPQHF
NA | TRBJ2-6 | TRBV9 | NA | TGTGCCAGCAGCGTAGAAGGGGCCAACGTCCTGACTTTC | CASSVEGANVLTF
NA | TRBJ2-7 | TRBV6-6 | NA | TGTGCCAGCATAGAAGGACCAACAAGGATATCCTACGAGCAGTACTTC | CASIEGPTRISYEQYF
few | TRBJ1-1 | TRBV10-3 | NA | TGTGCCGTCACCCCGGTGGAAGGAGGAAGTAATTTCTTT | CAVTPVEGGSNFF
few | TRBJ2-6 | TRBV7-9 | NA | TGTGCCAGCGGCTTGGGACACCCCTCTGGGGCCAACGTCCTGACTTTC | CASGLGHPSGANVLTF
NA | TRBJ1-5 | TRBV6-2/TRBV6-3 | TRBD1 | TGTGCCAGCAAGGACAGGTACATTTTCTCTAGCAATCAGCCCCAGCATTTT | CASKDRYIFSSNQPQHF
few | TRBJ2-3 | TRBV15 | NA | TGTGCCACCAGCAGAGATGCATTAGGGCGGTCTAGCACAGATACGCAGTATTTT | CATSRDALGRSSTDTQYF
NA | TRBJ2-3 | TRBV5-5 | NA | TGTGCCAGCAGTTTCCAGCCGGGCACAGATACGCAGTATTTT | CASSFQPGTDTQYF
few | TRBJ1-1 | TRBV14 | NA | TGTGCCAGCAGCCAAGATCGGGGGAGATTCATGAACACTGAAGCTTTCTTT | CASSQDRGRFMNTEAFF
NA | TRBJ2-7 | TRBV19 | TRBD1 | TGTGCCAGTAGTACGGAAGACAGGGCAAGGGCCTACGAGCAGTACTTC | CASSTEDRARAYEQYF
many | TRBJ2-3 | TRBV3-1 | NA | TGTGCCAGCAGCCAAGCGGGAGTGACAGATACGCAGTATTTT | CASSQAGVTDTQYF
few | TRBJ2-1 | TRBV7-9 | NA | TGTGCCAGCAGCTTGGAAAACAAATACTACAATGAGCAGTTCTTC | CASSLENKYYNEQFF
many | TRBJ1-5 | TRBV28 | NA | TGTGCCAGCAGTTTGAAGGCCGGCAATCAGCCCCAGCATTTT | CASSLKAGNQPQHF
NA | TRBJ2-7 | TRBV27 | NA | TGTGCCAGCAGTTTTAGGGGCACCTACGAGCAGTACTTC | CASSFRGTYEQYF
few | TRBJ1-6 | TRBV2 | NA | TGTGCCAGCAGAGACTTGTATTCACCCCTCCACTTT | CASRDLYSPLHF
few | TRBJ2-7 | TRBV4-3 | NA | TGCGCCAGCAGCCAAGATGGTGGCTACGAGCAGTACTTC | CASSQDGGYEQYF
NA | TRBJ1-1 | TRBV19 | NA | TGTGCCAGTAGTATCGGGGGGAGCTGGGCTGAAGCTTTCTTT | CASSIGGSWAEAFF
NA | TRBJ1-5 | TRBV19 | TRBD1 | TGTGCCAGTAGTACCGGGACAGGGTTAAATCAGCCCCAGCATTTT | CASSTGTGLNQPQHF
once | TRBJ1-1 | TRBV25-1 | NA | TGTGCCAGCAGCTCTCAGTGGAACACTGAAGCTTTCTTT | CASSSQWNTEAFF
few | TRBJ2-1 | TRBV5-5 | NA | TGTGCCAGCAGCCCGAGCGGTCCGTCCTACAATGAGCAGTTCTTC | CASSPSGPSYNEQFF
NA | TRBJ2-5 | TRBV28 | NA | TGTGCCAGCAGTTTCCCCGAGGTATTGGAGGGTAGCGAGACCCAGTACTTC | CASSFPEVLEGSETQYF
NA | TRBJ2-3 | TRBV7-9 | NA | TGTGCCAGCAGCCCGGAACTCGGGGTTTCAGATACGCAGTATTTT | CASSPELGVSDTQYF
NA | TRBJ2-4 | TRBV7-9 | NA | TGTGCCAGCAGCTTTCCAGGACCCAAAAACATTCAGTACTTC | CASSFPGPKNIQYF
NA | TRBJ1-2 | TRBV29-1 | NA | TGCAGCGTTGAGTCGGGCGCCGACGGCTACACCTTC | CSVESGADGYTF
many | TRBJ2-3 | TRBV4-3 | TRBD1 | TGCGCCAGCAGCAAGACCTTGGACAGGAGTGTGGCAGATACGCAGTATTTT | CASSKTLDRSVADTQYF
many | TRBJ2-1 | TRBV27 | TRBD2 | TGTGCCAGCAGTTTAAAAATAACGGGACTAGCGGGAGGGCCTGTCAATGAGCAGTTCTTC | CASSLKITGLAGGPVNEQFF
few | TRBJ1-6 | TRBV12-3/TRBV12-4 | NA | TGTGCCAGCAGTTCCGGCGGGCAGGGGTTATATAATTCACCCCTCCACTTT | CASSSGGQGLYNSPLHF
many | TRBJ2-7 | TRBV11-2 | TRBD1 | TGTGCCAGTGCTTACCGGGACAGGGAATCCTACGAGCAGTACTTC | CASAYRDRESYEQYF
NA | TRBJ2-5 | TRBV5-8 | TRBD2 | TGTGCCAGCAGCGCGGGACTAGCGGGGGGCCTAATCCAAGAGACCCAGTACTTC | CASSAGLAGGLIQETQYF
NA | TRBJ2-7 | TRBV18 | NA | TGTGCCAGCTCACCGGGGGGACTTACTAAACAATCCTACGAGCAGTACTTC | CASSPGGLTKQSYEQYF
many | TRBJ2-3 | TRBV10-3 | NA | TGTGCCATCAGTGAAGTCCTGGGTGGGGATACGCAGTATTTT | CAISEVLGGDTQYF
NA | TRBJ2-7 | TRBV6-2/TRBV6-3 | NA | TGTGCCAGCAGCCCCGACAGCCTCGCCTACGAGCAGTACTTC | CASSPDSLAYEQYF
few | TRBJ1-1 | TRBV12-3/TRBV12-4 | NA | TGTGCCAGCAGCCCCGGAACCGAAGCTTTCTTT | CASSPGTEAFF
NA | TRBJ2-6 | TRBV6-2/TRBV6-3 | TRBD1 | TGTGCCAGCAGTTACCAAGGGGGACAGGGGAAGGCTGGGGCCAACGTCCTGACTTTC | CASSYQGGQGKAGANVLTF